This T cell receptor (beta chain) was sequenced for a study of early T cells in non-severe SARS-CoV-2 infection. Per germline, CDR1 DFQATT and CDR2 SNEGSKA (reference sequence). The V end was cut by 0 bases, the J end by 5 bases, with 14 bases between. This CDR3 region has 16 residues. This clonotype has at least ten counts. One entry per CDR3 protein, called by TCRdb with MiXCR from the 5' RACE reads. This sample has approximately 45,000 distinct CDR3 sequences, with around 6% found just once. The rearrangement uses TRBV20-1 and TRBJ1-6; tentative D call: TRBD1 (6 bases). Sequencing used whole blood. The receptor was isolated from an adult who was a healthcare worker with PCR-confirmed SARS-CoV-2 infection or an uninfected control (not recorded which). CDR3 sequence (DNA): TGCAGTGCTAGAGACAACACGAGGGGGGATAATTCACCCCTCCACTTT. Amino acid sequence: CSARDNTRGDNSPLHF.